The 10 T cell receptor beta chains in this list originate from one sample, sequenced in a study of T cells in Graves' hyperthyroidism and ophthalmopathy. TCR beta CDR3 regions were amplified from RNA. A set of HTBI primers served as the primers for a first-round RT-PCR of the TCR CDR3. MiXCR was run by TCRdb on the multiplex PCR reads, yielding one entry per CDR3 protein. The repertoire holds around 300,000 distinct CDR3 sequences, about 14% seen once, with around 25% in the top ten. The sequenced sample was blood. All receptors derive from a woman between 25 and 40 years old with Graves' hyperthyroidism.

This clonotype was seen ten or more times. V is TRBV20-1 and J is TRBJ2-1; D ambiguous. Looked up from germline, CDR1 is DFQATT and CDR2 is SNEGSKA (reference sequence). V dropped 1 base and J dropped 7 bases, with 11 bases sitting between them. The CDR3 is made up of 13 amino acids. In DNA, the CDR3 is TGCAGTGCTAGAGCGAAGGTTAGGAATGAGCAGTTCTTC. Amino acids: CSARAKVRNEQFF.

The table lists this clonotype with many counts. The J gene is TRBJ2-3, the V gene TRBV11-2; TRBD2 agrees at 9 bases. Trimming at V came to 5 bases and at J to 5 bases, leaving 8 bases not matched to a gene. CDR1 and CDR2 (germline): SGHAT, FQNNGV. CDR3 length: 15 amino acids. Here the CDR3 reads CASSEKGGRGDTQYF. CDR3 in DNA: TGTGCCAGCAGCGAGAAAGGCGGGAGGGGAGATACGCAGTATTTT. Supplemented by reference TRBV11-2 and TRBJ2-3, the full variable domain reads EAGVAQSPRYKIIEKRQSVAFWCNPISGHATLYWYQQILGQGPKLLIQFQNNGVVDDSQLPKDRFSAERLKGVDSTLKIQPAKLEDSAVYLCASSEKGGRGDTQYFGPGTRLTVL.

This clonotype was detected ten times or more. The V call is TRBV2, the J call TRBJ1-1; D remains ambiguous. Germline CDR1 is SNHLY and CDR2 is FYNNEI. The length of the CDR3 is 11 residues. V lost 4 bases to trimming and J lost 6 bases, with 6 bases between them. This chain's CDR3 is CASSGEAEAFF. The CDR3 region has the DNA TGTGCCAGCAGTGGGGAGGCTGAAGCTTTCTTT. The full variable domain, with the rest looked up from reference TRBV2 and TRBJ1-1, is EPEVTQTPSHQVTQMGQEVILRCVPISNHLYFYWYRQILGQKVEFLVSFYNNEISEKSEIFDDQFSVERPDGSNFTLKIRSTKLEDSAMYFCASSGEAEAFFGQGTRLTVV.

In regard to this clonotype: One end of the junction is discordant with germline, which a read error may explain. This chain uses TRBV7-2 with TRBJ2-5; D perhaps matches TRBD1 (7 bases). Germline values: CDR1 SGHTA, CDR2 FQGNSA. The CDR3 is 19 amino acids. The CDR3, as DNA: TGTGCCAGCAGCTTTCTTGGAGGGGGCGGTTATACGTCCCAAGGGACCCAGTACTTC. This translates into CASSFLGGGGYTSQGTQYF.

Concerning this clonotype: An end of the junction does not agree with germline; a read error may underlie this. This chain uses TRBV7-7 with TRBJ1-2; D gene uncertain. The CDR3 contains 14 residues. Germline assignment: CDR1 SSHAT and CDR2 FNYEAQ (reference sequence). In nucleotides, the CDR3 is TGTGCTAGCAGCCCCTGGACGGAGTCCTATGGCTACACCTTC. The encoded protein is CASSPWTESYGYTF.

The chain employs TRBV30 and TRBJ1-5; no reliable D call. V lost 2 bases and J lost 6, with 14 bases in between. Germline CDR1 is GTSNPN and CDR2 is SVGIG (reference sequence). CDR3 length: 14 residues. This CDR3 is CAWSTRGSGQPQHF. In nucleotides, the CDR3 is TGTGCCTGGAGTACCCGGGGTAGTGGTCAGCCCCAGCATTTT.

This clonotype was detected ten times or more. The V and J genes are TRBV13 and TRBJ2-7; 8 nucleotides match TRBD2. The V gene's germline CDR1 is PRHDT and CDR2 FYEKMQ (reference sequence). J was trimmed by 1 base and V by 5 bases; bases with no gene match: 7. The CDR3 sequence is 15 residues long. CDR3 sequence: CASSSSGVLSYEQYF. CDR3 sequence (DNA): TGTGCCAGCAGCAGTAGCGGGGTGCTATCCTACGAGCAGTACTTC.

This clonotype was observed a handful of times. This chain uses TRBV9 with TRBJ1-1; D may be TRBD1 (5 bases). The length of the CDR3 is 14 residues. The germline gives CDR1 SGDLS, CDR2 YYNGEE. V lost 2 bases and J 5 bases, leaving 13 bases between the germline ends. The CDR3 here is CASSVTGTLTEAFF. The CDR3 bases are TGTGCCAGCAGCGTTACGGGGACTCTGACTGAAGCTTTCTTT.

This chain connects TRBV29-1 to TRBJ2-7, with D perhaps matching TRBD1 (6 bases). Germline-derived CDR1 and CDR2 are SQVTM and ANQGSEA. The CDR3 is 13 amino acids. V lost 7 bases, J lost 0 bases, and 13 bases lay in between. Here the CDR3 reads CSGVGDNSYEQYF. The CDR3, as DNA: TGCAGCGGAGTAGGGGACAACTCCTACGAGCAGTACTTC.

Details on this clonotype: A much larger clone lies one base from this, so it may be a read error. The chain combines TRBV25-1 with TRBJ2-3, with D maybe TRBD2 (6 bases). The CDR3 runs to 16 residues. Germline V CDR1 and CDR2: MGHDK, SYGVNS. V lost 4 bases to trimming and J lost 1 base, with 15 bases between them. CDR3: CASSGNQVAGTDTQYF. The CDR3 nucleotides are TGTGCCAGCAGTGGGAACCAAGTAGCGGGCACAGATACGCAGTATTTT.